The 7 T cell receptor beta chains below were found in one sample sequenced in a study of blood T cells in healthy people across ages (dated by TCRdb to about 2015). Library prep was done by 5' RACE. Sequenced on an Illumina HiSeq 2500. A second PCR of roughly 6 to 11 cycles was run with a J-beta primer mix and a sample-barcoded 5' primer. Using fastp at Q25 and MiXCR, TCRdb reprocessed the public reads and kept productive beta chains. Under each unique CDR3 protein, matching rows form one entry showing the most common genes and DNA. Across this sample there are approximately 1,000,000 distinct CDR3 sequences, with 35% to 40% seen only once. Clones ranked in the top ten supply 13% of the sample. Sequencing used blood. The origin of the receptors is a man aged 18 to 35 in good health.

This chain connects TRBV27 to TRBJ2-1; the D gene is possibly TRBD2 (6 bases). The DNA end is a closer match to TRBJ2-7, so the J assignment may be wrong. Looked up from germline, CDR1 is MNHEY and CDR2 is SMNVEV (reference sequence). CDR3 length equals 14 residues. The CDR3 coding sequence is TGTGCCAGCAGTGCCCGGGGGACCTACAATGAGCAGTACTTC. This encodes CASSARGTYNEQYF.

A few counts support this clonotype. The chain is built from TRBV4-1 and TRBJ1-4; 8 bases align to TRBD1. Trimming cost V 3 bases and J 7 bases; bases outside gene matches: 7. Germline CDR1 and CDR2: MGHRA and YSYEKL. The CDR3 spans 15 residues. CDR3 sequence reads: CASSHAGGEGEKLFF. In nucleotides, the CDR3 is TGCGCCAGCAGCCACGCAGGGGGCGAGGGTGAAAAACTGTTTTTT.

V is TRBV20-1 and J is TRBJ1-1, with D possibly being TRBD1 (6 bases). The CDR3 extends over 13 amino acids. Germline CDR1 and CDR2: DFQATT and SNEGSKA (reference sequence). Trimming shortened V by 6 bases and J by 1 base, and 12 bases separated the two germline ends. CDR3 loop: CSAGGGANTEAFF. CDR3 DNA sequence: TGCAGTGCCGGAGGGGGGGCGAACACTGAAGCTTTCTTT.

This clonotype was counted only a few times. The chain uses TRBV20-1 and TRBJ2-7; D could derive from TRBD1 or TRBD2 (5 bases each). Per germline, CDR1 DFQATT and CDR2 SNEGSKA (reference sequence). This CDR3 region has 11 residues. V lost 6 bases, J lost 5 bases, and 11 bases lay in between. The CDR3 sequence: CSASRGHEQYF. The CDR3 bases are TGCAGTGCAAGCCGGGGCCACGAGCAGTACTTC.

The chain has TRBV19 and TRBJ2-5; TRBD2 is a possible D gene (6 bases). There are 14 residues in the CDR3. Germline CDR1 LNHDA, CDR2 SQIVND (reference sequence). Trimming pared 3 bases from V and 2 bases from J, leaving 10 bases between. This CDR3 is CASSIGGQQETQYF. As DNA, the CDR3 is TGTGCCAGTAGTATCGGAGGGCAGCAAGAGACCCAGTACTTC.

This chain uses TRBV24-1 with TRBJ2-2; D is ambiguous. The CDR3 extends over 14 amino acids. From germline, CDR1 is KGHDR and CDR2 SFDVKD. The germline V and J ends were trimmed by 3 bases and 3 bases, with 7 bases remaining between them. The DNA for the CDR3 is TGTGCCACCAGTGATAGATGGTACACCGGGGAGCTGTTTTTT. Translation: CATSDRWYTGELFF.

The CDR3 here is CASSERDAGGLSTDTQYF. CDR3 nucleotides: TGTGCCAGCAGTGAGAGGGATGCGGGGGGCCTTAGCACAGATACGCAGTATTTT. V gene TRBV25-1 combines with J gene TRBJ2-3; TRBD2 matches at 8 bases. This CDR3 spans 18 amino acids. Germline V gene sequence: CDR1 MGHDK, CDR2 SYGVNS. J lost 0 bases, V lost 3 bases, and 11 bases had no gene match.